The 22 T cell receptor beta chains presented below share a single source sample, sequenced in a study of cytomegalovirus exposure and HLA in healthy donors (dated 2017 in TCRdb). Library prep was done by the immunoSEQ multiplex PCR assay. A mixture of 60 forward primers for TCR Vbeta segments and 13 reverse primers for TCR Jbeta segments was used in the multiplex PCR. TCRdb mirrors the immuneACCESS table, restricted to in-frame sequences. Some clones are absent from its copies; in checked studies, under half trace to an unresolved V gene, and the reason for the others is unknown. The sample records fewer than 110,000 clones, roughly 80% of which are singletons. The ten largest clones capture approximately 2.4% of the sample. Sequencing input: PBMCs. The receptors were gathered from a man between 25 and 39 years old in good health and CMV-seronegative.

This chain links TRBV29-1 with TRBJ2-1; 11 bases map to TRBD2. CDR1 and CDR2 (germline): SQVTM, ANQGSEA. Trimming cost V 6 bases and J 6 bases; bases outside gene matches: 10. The CDR3 covers 15 residues. CDR3 in DNA: TGCAGCGTCCGGAGAGGGCTAGCGGGGGGCAATGAGCAGTTCTTC. Translated: CSVRRGLAGGNEQFF.

J is TRBJ2-1 and V is TRBV10-1, with D possibly matching TRBD2 (6 bases). Germline V gene data show CDR1 as WNHNN and CDR2 as SYGVQD (reference sequence). This CDR3 is built from 18 residues. The germline V and J ends were trimmed by 0 bases and 2 bases, with 17 bases remaining between them. CDR3 coding DNA: TGCGCCAGCAGTGAGTCGAGGCGGGATGCGAAACCCTACAATGAGCAGTTCTTC. Its protein product is CASSESRRDAKPYNEQFF.

This chain links TRBV7-9 with TRBJ2-3; the match to TRBD1 covers 10 bases. The CDR3 runs to 16 residues. Germline V gene data show CDR1 as SEHNR and CDR2 as FQNEAQ (reference sequence). Losses at the gene ends were 3 bases for V and 4 bases for J; bases not matched to a gene: 7. CDR3 DNA: TGTGCCAGCAGCTTCCCGGGACAGGGGTTCTCAGATACGCAGTATTTT. Encoded protein: CASSFPGQGFSDTQYF.

The rearrangement uses TRBV5-1 and TRBJ2-7; the match to TRBD2 covers 9 bases. Germline values: CDR1 SGHRS, CDR2 YFSETQ. The CDR3 runs 14 residues. Trimming removed 4 bases from V and 2 bases from J; junction bases left unmatched: 4. CDR3 sequence reads: CASSPAGGPYEQYF. CDR3 DNA sequence: TGCGCCAGCAGCCCAGCGGGGGGCCCCTACGAGCAGTACTTC.

This clone was counted a single time. The chain uses TRBV7-6 and TRBJ2-1; 11 positions match TRBD1. Germline V gives CDR1 SGHVS, CDR2 FNYEAQ. This CDR3 is 16 amino acids long. V dropped 5 bases and J dropped 8; count of bases not matched to a gene: 11. The CDR3 DNA reads as TGTGCCAGCAGCCCCAGGACAGGGGGCGTTTTTGATGAGCAGTTCTTC. It yields the protein CASSPRTGGVFDEQFF.

The rearrangement joins TRBV6-5 to TRBJ1-4; TRBD1 is a possible D gene (6 bases). The CDR3 is 14 residues long. Looked up from germline, CDR1 is MNHEY and CDR2 is SVGAGI. Deletions cut 6 bases from V and 3 bases from J, with 11 bases between. In DNA form, the CDR3 reads TGTGCCAGCAGCCGGACAGCTTCTAATGAAAAACTGTTTTTT. Translated, it gives CASSRTASNEKLFF.

This chain joins TRBV4-1 and TRBJ2-1; TRBD1 might be the D (5 bases). The germline V gene encodes CDR1 MGHRA and CDR2 YSYEKL. V shed 4 bases and J shed 6 bases, with 22 bases lying between them. The CDR3 is 17 amino acids. CDR3 bases: TGCGCCAGCAGCCGTGGCAGGGCCGTTAGACTCGTCAATGAGCAGTTCTTC. Translating gives CASSRGRAVRLVNEQFF.

Points on this clone: The same CDR3 also results from other DNA sequences found in this sample. The rearrangement uses TRBV7-9 and TRBJ2-3; D may be TRBD1 (6 bases). Between the trimmed V and J ends, which lost 0 bases and 5 bases, there was a span of 6 bases. The CDR3 length is 13 residues. The germline CDR1 and CDR2 sequences are SEHNR and FQNEAQ (reference sequence). The CDR3 here is CASSLAGGDTQYF. The CDR3 nucleotides read TGTGCCAGCAGCTTAGCAGGGGGAGATACGCAGTATTTT.

About this clone itself: The germline gene is not matched at one end of the junction; a read error may be the cause. This same CDR3 is encoded by further DNA sequences in the sample. The genes are TRBV13 and TRBJ2-7; no clear D. This CDR3 is 12 amino acids long. CDR1 PRHDT and CDR2 FYEKMQ come from the germline V gene (reference sequence). The CDR3 spells CASSLGRYEQYF. DNA for the CDR3: TGTGCCAGCAGCCTAGGGCGCTACGAGCAGTACTTC.

The chain is built from TRBV2 and TRBJ1-5; D gene ambiguous. CDR3 length: 13 residues. Trimming shortened V by 5 bases and J by 9 bases, and 14 bases separated the two germline ends. The germline V gene encodes CDR1 SNHLY and CDR2 FYNNEI. CDR3 amino acids: CASSFQAPGPQHF. The CDR3 DNA reads TGTGCCAGCAGTTTCCAGGCACCCGGGCCCCAGCATTTT.

The rearrangement joins TRBV6-5 to TRBJ2-1, with D possibly matching TRBD1 (6 bases). The CDR3 extends over 13 amino acids. Germline V lookup: CDR1 MNHEY, CDR2 SVGAGI. The ends were cut back, 6 bases at V and 4 bases at J, with 10 bases in the middle. CDR3 DNA: TGTGCCAGCAGGGGGACACTATACAATGAGCAGTTCTTC. Translation: CASRGTLYNEQFF.

The CDR3 reads CASSIRDTQYF. The CDR3 region has the DNA TGTGCCAGTAGTATTCGAGATACCCAGTACTTC. The chain joins TRBV19 to TRBJ2-5; D not resolved. The CDR3 is 11 amino acids. Trimming removed 3 bases from V and 8 bases from J, with 7 bases in between. In germline, CDR1 is LNHDA, CDR2 SQIVND (reference sequence).

The chain couples TRBV5-1 to TRBJ2-3; D unresolved. The CDR3 covers 16 residues. CDR1 and CDR2 from the germline V gene are SGHRS and YFSETQ. Trimming shortened V by 4 bases and J by 3 bases, and 18 bases separated the two germline ends. CDR3 DNA sequence: TGCGCCAGCAGCCTGCTTGCGGCGTCCGGGACAGATACGCAGTATTTT. This translates into CASSLLAASGTDTQYF.

The V and J genes are TRBV21-1 and TRBJ1-2; TRBD1 was called by the table and not checked on the DNA. TRBV21-1 is a pseudogene. This CDR3 spans 15 amino acids. This CDR3 is CASYSIDREDYGYTF. For the CDR3, the DNA is TGTGCCAGCTATAGCATTGACAGGGAGGACTATGGCTACACCTTC.

The chain recombines TRBV25-1 with TRBJ1-1; the match to TRBD1 covers 7 bases. Germline CDR1 reads MGHDK; CDR2 reads SYGVNS. Trimming removed 9 bases from V and 6 bases from J; junction bases left unmatched: 13. The CDR3 has 14 amino acids. In DNA form, the CDR3 reads TGTGCCAGTAAAAGACAGGGAGCTTTTGCTGAAGCTTTCTTT. Encoded protein: CASKRQGAFAEAFF.

This clone was counted a single time. The chain uses TRBV6-1 and TRBJ2-2; 10 positions match TRBD1. Trimming took 5 bases from V and 5 from J; bases not matched to a gene: 5. Germline-derived CDR1 and CDR2 are MNHNS and SASEGT. This CDR3 is 15 amino acids long. This CDR3 is CASSLRTGGTGELFF. In DNA, the CDR3 is TGTGCCAGCAGTTTACGGACAGGGGGTACCGGGGAGCTGTTTTTT.

This chain uses TRBV4-1 with TRBJ2-2; D gene ambiguous. V lost 1 base and J lost 4, with 13 bases in between. CDR1 and CDR2 (germline): MGHRA, YSYEKL. The CDR3 runs to 16 residues. CDR3 DNA sequence: TGCGCCAGCAGCCAAGGCCAGGCTCTGGGCACCGGGGAGCTGTTTTTT. Its translation is CASSQGQALGTGELFF.

The chain recombines TRBV2 with TRBJ2-7, with 7 bases identical to TRBD2. Per the germline V gene, CDR1 is SNHLY and CDR2 is FYNNEI. This CDR3 has 15 amino acids. J lost 1 base, V lost 2 bases, and 5 bases had no gene match. CDR3 in amino acids: CASSEWASGSYEQYF. The CDR3, as DNA: TGTGCCAGCAGTGAATGGGCTAGCGGTTCCTACGAGCAGTACTTC. The full variable domain, its missing parts supplied by reference TRBV2 and TRBJ2-7, is EPEVTQTPSHQVTQMGQEVILRCVPISNHLYFYWYRQILGQKVEFLVSFYNNEISEKSEIFDDQFSVERPDGSNFTLKIRSTKLEDSAMYFCASSEWASGSYEQYFGPGTRLTVT.

The rearrangement joins TRBV16 to TRBJ1-2; 9 bases agree with TRBD1. The CDR3 has 15 amino acids. Per germline, CDR1 KGHSY and CDR2 FQNENV. Trimming removed 4 bases from V and 4 bases from J; junction bases left unmatched: 7. The CDR3 loop is CASSPTTGGSYGYTF. The CDR3 DNA reads TGTGCCAGCAGCCCCACGACAGGGGGTTCCTATGGCTACACCTTC.

The rearrangement links TRBV5-1 to TRBJ1-1; D remains unclear. The germline V and J ends were trimmed by 1 base and 0 bases, with 7 bases remaining between them. Germline CDR1 is SGHRS and CDR2 is YFSETQ. This CDR3 is 14 amino acids long. The CDR3 bases are TGCGCCAGCAGCTTGTACGCAGTGAACACTGAAGCTTTCTTT. It is translated as CASSLYAVNTEAFF.

The chain couples TRBV19 to TRBJ2-7; TRBD2 aligns across 10 bases. There are 14 residues in the CDR3. Germline CDR1 LNHDA, CDR2 SQIVND (reference sequence). After removal of 7 bases from V and 1 base from J, the junction contained 4 bases not matched to a gene. CDR3 region: CASTPTSGSYEQYF. CDR3 nucleotide sequence: TGTGCCAGTACCCCGACTAGCGGGTCCTACGAGCAGTACTTC.

A few counts support this clone. The V and J genes are TRBV6-1 and TRBJ1-1, with D possibly being TRBD1 (5 bases). Germline V gene data show CDR1 as MNHNS and CDR2 as SASEGT. V shed 6 bases and J shed 5 bases, with 16 bases lying between them. The CDR3 contains 14 residues. As DNA, the CDR3 is TGTGCCAGCAGGGACATGGGGGGTCGGACTGAAGCTTTCTTT. It codes for CASRDMGGRTEAFF.